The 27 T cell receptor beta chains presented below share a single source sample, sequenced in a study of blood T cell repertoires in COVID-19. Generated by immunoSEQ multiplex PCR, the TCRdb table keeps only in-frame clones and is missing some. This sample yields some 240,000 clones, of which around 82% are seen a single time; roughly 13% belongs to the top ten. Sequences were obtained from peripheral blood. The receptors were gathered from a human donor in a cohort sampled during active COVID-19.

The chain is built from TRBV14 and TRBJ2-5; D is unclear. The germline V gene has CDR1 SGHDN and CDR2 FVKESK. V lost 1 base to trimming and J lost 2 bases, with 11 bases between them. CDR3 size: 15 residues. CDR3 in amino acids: CASSQGWPEQETQYF. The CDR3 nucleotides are TGTGCCAGCAGCCAAGGGTGGCCAGAACAAGAGACCCAGTACTTC. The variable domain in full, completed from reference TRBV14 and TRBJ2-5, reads EAGVTQFPSHSVIEKGQTVTLRCDPISGHDNLYWYRRVMGKEIKFLLHFVKESKQDESGMPNNRFLAERTGGTYSTLKVQPAELEDSGVYFCASSQGWPEQETQYFGPGTRLLVL.

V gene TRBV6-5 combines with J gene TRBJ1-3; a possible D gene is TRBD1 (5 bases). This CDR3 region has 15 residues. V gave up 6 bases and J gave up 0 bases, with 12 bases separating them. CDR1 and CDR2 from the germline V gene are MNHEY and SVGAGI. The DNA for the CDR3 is TGTGCCAGCAGGAGGGACTTATACTCTGGAAACACCATATATTTT. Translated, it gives CASRRDLYSGNTIYF.

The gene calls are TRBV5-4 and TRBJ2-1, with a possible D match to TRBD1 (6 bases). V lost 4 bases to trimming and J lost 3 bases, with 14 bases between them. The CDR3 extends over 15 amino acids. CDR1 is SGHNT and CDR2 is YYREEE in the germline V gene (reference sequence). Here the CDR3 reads CASSAGTKIYNEQFF. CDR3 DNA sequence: TGTGCCAGCAGCGCCGGGACAAAAATCTACAATGAGCAGTTCTTC.

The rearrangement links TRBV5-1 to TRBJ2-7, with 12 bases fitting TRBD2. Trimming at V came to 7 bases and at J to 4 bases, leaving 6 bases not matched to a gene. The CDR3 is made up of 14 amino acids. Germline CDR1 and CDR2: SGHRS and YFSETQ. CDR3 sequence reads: CASRRTSGIYEQYF. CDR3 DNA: TGCGCCAGCCGCCGGACTAGCGGGATTTACGAGCAGTACTTC. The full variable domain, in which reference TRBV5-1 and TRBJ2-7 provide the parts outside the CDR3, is KAGVTQTPRYLIKTRGQQVTLSCSPISGHRSVSWYQQTPGQGLQFLFEYFSETQRNKGNFPGRFSGRQFSNSRSEMNVSTLELGDSALYLCASRRTSGIYEQYFGPGTRLTVT.

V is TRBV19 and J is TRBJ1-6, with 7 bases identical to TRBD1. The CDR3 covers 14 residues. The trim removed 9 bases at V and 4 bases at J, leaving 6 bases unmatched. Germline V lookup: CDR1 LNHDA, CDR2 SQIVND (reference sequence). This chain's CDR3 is CASRDSFYNSPLHF. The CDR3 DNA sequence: TGTGCCAGCAGGGACAGCTTTTATAATTCACCCCTCCACTTT.

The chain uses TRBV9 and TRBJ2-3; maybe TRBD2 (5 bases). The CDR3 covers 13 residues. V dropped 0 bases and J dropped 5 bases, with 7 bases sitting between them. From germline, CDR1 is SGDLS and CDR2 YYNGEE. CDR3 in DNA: TGTGCCAGCAGCGTAGAAGGAGGAGATACGCAGTATTTT. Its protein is CASSVEGGDTQYF. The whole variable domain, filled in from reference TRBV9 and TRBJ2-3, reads DSGVTQTPKHLITATGQRVTLRCSPRSGDLSVYWYQQSLDQGLQFLIQYYNGEERAKGNILERFSAQQFPDLHSELNLSSLELGDSALYFCASSVEGGDTQYFGPGTRLTVL.

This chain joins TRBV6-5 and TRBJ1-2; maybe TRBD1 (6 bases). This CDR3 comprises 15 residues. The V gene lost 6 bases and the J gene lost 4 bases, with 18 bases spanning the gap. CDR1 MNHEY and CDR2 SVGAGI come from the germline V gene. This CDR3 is CASSRGGASGYGYTF. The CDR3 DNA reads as TGTGCCAGCAGCCGAGGGGGGGCCTCTGGCTATGGCTACACCTTC.

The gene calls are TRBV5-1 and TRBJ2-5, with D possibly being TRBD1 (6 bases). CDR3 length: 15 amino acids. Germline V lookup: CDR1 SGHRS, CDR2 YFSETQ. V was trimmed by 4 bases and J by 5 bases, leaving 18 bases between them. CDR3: CASSEATGARETQYF. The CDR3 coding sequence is TGCGCCAGCAGCGAAGCGACAGGAGCCCGGGAGACCCAGTACTTC.

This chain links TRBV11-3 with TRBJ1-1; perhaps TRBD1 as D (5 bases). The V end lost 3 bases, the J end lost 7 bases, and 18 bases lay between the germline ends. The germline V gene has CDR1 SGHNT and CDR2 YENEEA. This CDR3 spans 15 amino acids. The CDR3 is CASSFQDSRNLEAFF. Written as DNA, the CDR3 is TGTGCCAGCAGCTTCCAAGACAGCCGAAATCTTGAAGCTTTCTTT.

The CDR3: CASSFPGTTKNIQYF. As DNA, the CDR3 is TGTGCCAGCAGCTTCCCCGGGACTACCAAAAACATTCAGTACTTC. J is TRBJ2-4 and V is TRBV5-8; the match to TRBD2 covers 7 bases. The J segment lost 2 bases and the V segment lost 2 bases, leaving 4 bases of the junction unmatched. CDR3 length: 15 residues. The germline gives CDR1 SGHTS, CDR2 YDEGEE.

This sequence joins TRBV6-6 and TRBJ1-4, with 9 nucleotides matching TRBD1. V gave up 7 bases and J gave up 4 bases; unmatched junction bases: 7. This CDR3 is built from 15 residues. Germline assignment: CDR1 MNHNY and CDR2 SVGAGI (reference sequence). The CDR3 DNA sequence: TGTGCCAGCACCCTTTGGACAGGGGTTAATGAAAAACTGTTTTTT. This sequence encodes CASTLWTGVNEKLFF.

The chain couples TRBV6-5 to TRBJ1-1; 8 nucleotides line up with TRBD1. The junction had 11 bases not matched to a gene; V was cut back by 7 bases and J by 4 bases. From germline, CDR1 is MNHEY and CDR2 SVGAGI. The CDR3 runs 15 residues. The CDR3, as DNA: TGTGCCAGCACTAGCGACAGGGGAGTGGGCACTGAAGCTTTCTTT. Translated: CASTSDRGVGTEAFF.

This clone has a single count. CDR3: CASSSTPPQTNEKLFF. CDR3 nucleotides: TGTGCCAGCAGCTCGACCCCGCCACAGACTAATGAAAAACTGTTTTTT. The chain links TRBV5-5 to TRBJ1-4, with D hard to call. In germline, CDR1 is SGHKS, CDR2 YYEKEE (reference sequence). The length of the CDR3 is 16 residues. V lost 3 bases and J lost 2, with 14 bases in between.

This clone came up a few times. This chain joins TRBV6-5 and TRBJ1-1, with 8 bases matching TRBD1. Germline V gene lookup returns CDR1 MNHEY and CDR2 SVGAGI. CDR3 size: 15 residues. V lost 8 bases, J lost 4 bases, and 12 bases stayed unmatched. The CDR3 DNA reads TGTGCCAGCGGGGGGACAGGTTGGAGGACCACTGAAGCTTTCTTT. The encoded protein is CASGGTGWRTTEAFF.

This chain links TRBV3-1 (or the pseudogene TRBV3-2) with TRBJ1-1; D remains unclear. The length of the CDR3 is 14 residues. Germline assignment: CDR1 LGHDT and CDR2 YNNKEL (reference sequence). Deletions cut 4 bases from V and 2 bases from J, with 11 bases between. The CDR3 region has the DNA TGTGCCAGCAGCCCCCAACTCGGTAACACTGAAGCTTTCTTT. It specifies CASSPQLGNTEAFF.

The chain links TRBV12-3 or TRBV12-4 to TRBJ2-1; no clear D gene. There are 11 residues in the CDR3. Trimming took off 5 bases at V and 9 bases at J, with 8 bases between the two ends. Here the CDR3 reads CASSLGSEQFF. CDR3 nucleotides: TGTGCCAGCAGTCTCGGGTCTGAGCAGTTCTTC.

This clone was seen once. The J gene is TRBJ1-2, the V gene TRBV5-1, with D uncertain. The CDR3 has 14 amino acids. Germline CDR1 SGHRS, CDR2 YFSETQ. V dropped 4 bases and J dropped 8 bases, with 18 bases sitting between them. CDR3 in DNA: TGCGCCAGCAGCCCGGAGCGGACGGGAGGAGGCTACACCTTC. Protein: CASSPERTGGGYTF. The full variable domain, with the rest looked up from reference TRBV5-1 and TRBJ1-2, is KAGVTQTPRYLIKTRGQQVTLSCSPISGHRSVSWYQQTPGQGLQFLFEYFSETQRNKGNFPGRFSGRQFSNSRSEMNVSTLELGDSALYLCASSPERTGGGYTFGSGTRLTVV.

The DNA for the CDR3 is TGCGCCAGCAGCTTGGTTGAGCGGGGGCGCGTCCCCGATAACTATGGCTACACCTTC. It encodes CASSLVERGRVPDNYGYTF. The chain combines TRBV5-1 with TRBJ1-2; TRBD1 might be the D (6 bases). The CDR3 spans 19 residues. Trimming stripped 0 bases from V and 1 base from J, with 22 bases between. Germline assignment: CDR1 SGHRS and CDR2 YFSETQ. The entire variable domain, with the rest obtained from reference TRBV5-1 and TRBJ1-2, is as follows: KAGVTQTPRYLIKTRGQQVTLSCSPISGHRSVSWYQQTPGQGLQFLFEYFSETQRNKGNFPGRFSGRQFSNSRSEMNVSTLELGDSALYLCASSLVERGRVPDNYGYTFGSGTRLTVV.

CDR3 sequence reads: CASSQGAGRGSSYEQYF. In DNA form, the CDR3 reads TGTGCCAGCAGCCAAGGGGCTGGGCGGGGAAGCTCCTACGAGCAGTACTTC. This chain links TRBV3-1 (or the pseudogene TRBV3-2) with TRBJ2-7; TRBD2 is a possible D gene (6 bases). Germline V CDR1 and CDR2: LGHDT, YNNKEL (reference sequence). V lost 1 base and J 0 bases, leaving 16 bases between the germline ends. The CDR3 totals 17 residues.

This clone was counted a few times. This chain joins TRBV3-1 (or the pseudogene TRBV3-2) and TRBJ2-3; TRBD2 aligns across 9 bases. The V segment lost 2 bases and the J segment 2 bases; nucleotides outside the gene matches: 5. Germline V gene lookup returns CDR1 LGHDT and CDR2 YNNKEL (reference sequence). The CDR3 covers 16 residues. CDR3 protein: CASSQYAGGVTDTQYF. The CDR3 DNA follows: TGTGCCAGCAGCCAATACGCGGGAGGGGTCACAGATACGCAGTATTTT.

DNA of the CDR3: TGCGCCAGCAGCCAAGATCCGGGACAGGGGGCGGCCGGGGAGCTGTTTTTT. Protein: CASSQDPGQGAAGELFF. V usage is TRBV4-1 and J usage is TRBJ2-2; the match to TRBD1 covers 12 bases. Unmatched junction bases numbered 5, after V lost 0 bases and J lost 6 bases. Germline V gene sequence: CDR1 MGHRA, CDR2 YSYEKL. This CDR3 contains 17 residues.

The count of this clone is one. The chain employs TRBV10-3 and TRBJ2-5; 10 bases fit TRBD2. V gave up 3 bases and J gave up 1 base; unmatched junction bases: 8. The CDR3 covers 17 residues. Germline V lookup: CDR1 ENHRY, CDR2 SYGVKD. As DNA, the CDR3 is TGTGCCATCAGTGATGTTAGCGGGAGGAGTCCCCAAGAGACCCAGTACTTC. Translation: CAISDVSGRSPQETQYF.

The CDR3 spells CASSRTSGRIGEQYF. Written as DNA, the CDR3 is TGTGCCAGCAGCAGGACTAGCGGGAGGATCGGAGAGCAGTACTTC. The chain uses TRBV5-6 and TRBJ2-7; TRBD2 agrees at 14 bases. The germline V gene has CDR1 SGHDT and CDR2 YYEEEE. The CDR3 has 15 amino acids. V shed 4 bases, J shed 7 bases, and the junction held 7 bases outside the gene matches.

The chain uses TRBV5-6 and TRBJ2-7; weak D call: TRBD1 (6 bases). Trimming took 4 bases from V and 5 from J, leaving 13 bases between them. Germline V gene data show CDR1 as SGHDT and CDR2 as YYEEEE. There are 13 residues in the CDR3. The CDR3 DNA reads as TGTGCCAGCAGCCGAGCAGGGGTCCACGAGCAGTACTTC. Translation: CASSRAGVHEQYF.

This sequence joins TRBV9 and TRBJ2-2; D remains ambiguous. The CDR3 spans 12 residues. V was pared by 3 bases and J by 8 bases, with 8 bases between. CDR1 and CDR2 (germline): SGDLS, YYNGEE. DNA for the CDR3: TGTGCCAGCAGCGCCCCTATAGGGGAGCTGTTTTTT. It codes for CASSAPIGELFF.

DNA of the CDR3: TGTGCCAGCAGCTTACGGTCAGGGAATGAAAAACTGTTTTTT. It yields the protein CASSLRSGNEKLFF. The chain joins TRBV7-9 to TRBJ1-4, with D perhaps matching TRBD1 (5 bases). V lost 2 bases to trimming and J lost 5 bases, with 9 bases between them. Germline V gene data show CDR1 as SEHNR and CDR2 as FQNEAQ (reference sequence). The CDR3 length is 14 residues.

The CDR3, as DNA: TGCGCCAGCAGATCAGGACTAGCGGGAGGTTTCGCAGATACGCAGTATTTT. Translated, it gives CASRSGLAGGFADTQYF. The chain has TRBV5-1 and TRBJ2-3; 14 bases match TRBD2. Trimming took 5 bases from V and 4 from J; bases not matched to a gene: 9. The CDR3 length is 17 residues. Germline V lookup: CDR1 SGHRS, CDR2 YFSETQ.